A selection of T cell receptor beta chains follows, all from one sample in a study of metastatic and nonmetastatic thyroid tumors. TCRdb re-clonotyped the PCR reads via MiXCR. The sample consists of tens of thousands of clones, 20% to 30% of them appearing once. The sequenced sample was tumor tissue. The origin of the receptors is a male donor with papillary thyroid cancer or a benign thyroid nodule (not recorded which). Some clones in this sample may be carry-over from other donors' samples. CDR3s include the opening cysteine and the closing phenylalanine or tryptophan. The D gene is left open where the match is weak. Size values are once, few and many counts, or a class for expanded clones, and some rows have none.

CDR3 protein	CDR3 DNA	V gene	J gene	clone size	D gene
CASGGLNTEAFF	TGTGCCAGCGGGGGACTGAACACTGAAGCTTTCTTT	TRBV9	TRBJ1-1	many	-
CASSSCRDPRETQYF	TGTGCCAGCAGCTCTTGCAGGGATCCCCGGGAGACCCAGTACTTC	TRBV9	TRBJ2-5	many	-
CASSVDAKGGADTQYF	TGTGCCAGCAGCGTAGATGCTAAGGGTGGTGCAGATACGCAGTATTTT	TRBV9	TRBJ2-3	many	-
CAISSHSGGGGYTF	TGTGCCATTAGTTCCCACAGTGGGGGGGGTGGCTACACCTTC	TRBV28	TRBJ1-2	-	-
CASSLDINEQFF	TGTGCCAGCAGCTTAGACATCAATGAGCAGTTCTTC	TRBV7-2	TRBJ2-1	-	-
CANSDRATDTQYF	TGTGCCAACTCGGACAGGGCCACAGATACGCAGTATTTT	TRBV2	TRBJ2-3	many	TRBD1
CASSQDIVSRGYTF	TGCGCCAGCAGCCAAGATATCGTATCAAGGGGCTACACCTTC	TRBV4-3	TRBJ1-2	many	-
CASSPRLLGQETQYF	TGTGCCAGCAGCCCCCGACTTTTGGGTCAAGAGACCCAGTACTTC	TRBV7-2	TRBJ2-5	many	-
CASSPRDRDEQYF	TGTGCCAGCAGCCCCCGGGACAGGGACGAGCAGTACTTC	TRBV7-2	TRBJ2-7	medium-sized	TRBD1
CASSEVGEGSTEAFF	TGTGCCAGCAGTGAAGTCGGGGAGGGGAGCACTGAAGCTTTCTTT	TRBV6-1	TRBJ1-1	-	-
CASSDSPGQWRDEQFF	TGTGCAAGCAGTGACTCCCCGGGACAGTGGCGCGATGAGCAGTTCTTC	TRBV6-4	TRBJ2-1	-	TRBD1
CASIFLGTRNTGEPFF	TGTGCCAGCATCTTCCTCGGGACTAGAAACACCGGGGAGCCGTTTTTT	TRBV11-1	TRBJ2-2	-	TRBD2
CASSQDGGYRVATNEKLFF	TGCGCCAGCAGCCAAGACGGAGGATATCGGGTTGCAACTAATGAAAAACTGTTTTTT	TRBV4-1	TRBJ1-4	many	-
CASSVSGPRGNEQFF	TGTGCCAGCAGCGTCAGCGGGCCCCGGGGGAATGAGCAGTTCTTC	TRBV9	TRBJ2-1	many	-
CASSILTGYYNEQFF	TGTGCCAGTAGTATATTGACAGGGTACTACAATGAGCAGTTCTTC	TRBV19	TRBJ2-1	many	TRBD1
CSAREMDMGDNSPLHF	TGCAGTGCTAGAGAGATGGACATGGGGGATAATTCACCCCTCCACTTT	TRBV20-1	TRBJ1-6	-	-
CASGSLGLAGRTGTGELFF	TGTGCCAGCGGTTCACTGGGACTAGCGGGAAGGACAGGCACCGGGGAGCTGTTTTTT	TRBV6-2/TRBV6-3	TRBJ2-2	once	TRBD2
CASREGLADYNEQFF	TGTGCCAGCAGGGAGGGACTAGCGGACTACAATGAGCAGTTCTTC	TRBV7-2	TRBJ2-1	many	TRBD2
CASSFGGVEVEQYF	TGCGCCAGCAGCTTTGGCGGGGTGGAGGTCGAGCAGTACTTC	TRBV5-1	TRBJ2-7	medium-sized	-
CASISSGSSYEQYF	TGTGCCAGCATCTCTAGCGGGAGCTCCTACGAGCAGTACTTC	TRBV3-1	TRBJ2-7	many	TRBD2
CASNFLSTDTQYF	TGTGCCAGCAATTTCCTAAGCACAGATACGCAGTATTTT	TRBV25-1	TRBJ2-3	many	-
CAISEGTGAHEQYF	TGTGCCATCAGTGAGGGTACAGGGGCGCACGAGCAGTACTTC	TRBV10-3	TRBJ2-7	medium-sized	TRBD1
CASRGGGLVLAGGYEQYF	TGTGCCAGCAGGGGGGGTGGCCTGGTGCTAGCGGGAGGTTACGAGCAGTACTTC	TRBV2	TRBJ2-7	few	TRBD2
CASFSLGGTEAFF	TGTGCCAGTTTCTCTTTAGGGGGCACTGAAGCTTTCTTT	TRBV19	TRBJ1-1	many	-
CSAPERVRGEQYF	TGCAGTGCTCCTGAAAGGGTGCGGGGCGAGCAGTACTTC	TRBV20-1	TRBJ2-7	medium-sized	-
CAGSQGQHNSPLHF	TGTGCCGGCAGCCAGGGACAGCATAATTCACCCCTCCACTTT	TRBV6-2/TRBV6-3	TRBJ1-6	few	TRBD1
CSISLEERWGLYEQYF	TGTTCCATCAGCTTAGAAGAGCGTTGGGGTCTCTACGAGCAGTACTTC	TRBV11-2	TRBJ2-7	once	-
CASSVAPGGNTIYF	TGTGCCAGCAGCGTAGCTCCGGGAGGAAACACCATATATTTT	TRBV9	TRBJ1-3	many	-
CASSPSTGTEAIF	TGTGCCAGCAGTCCCTCGACCGGGACTGAAGCTATCTTT	TRBV27	TRBJ1-1	once	-
CASSSPGEANYGYTF	TGTGCCAGCAGCTCCCCCGGGGAGGCGAACTATGGCTACACCTTC	TRBV5-8	TRBJ1-2	large	-
CASSAGTSGRLYEQYF	TGTGCCAGCAGCGCAGGGACTAGCGGGAGGTTATACGAGCAGTACTTC	TRBV11-1	TRBJ2-7	-	TRBD2
CASWGQGQSPLHF	TGTGCCAGCTGGGGGCAGGGGCAATCACCCCTCCACTTT	TRBV27	TRBJ1-6	few	-
CASRGAGLAGTYHEQCF	TGCGCCAGCAGGGGAGCAGGGTTGGCGGGAACCTACCATGAGCAGTGCTTC	TRBV10-1	TRBJ2-1	-	-
CASSLSVVGSYEQYF	TGTGCCAGCAGTTTGTCGGTGGTGGGCTCCTACGAGCAGTACTTC	TRBV28	TRBJ2-7	-	-
CASSLEGRGTEAFF	TGTGCCAGCAGCCTAGAAGGCCGGGGCACTGAAGCTTTCTTT	TRBV28	TRBJ1-1	-	-
CSARCWGDEQYF	TGCAGTGCTAGATGCTGGGGAGACGAGCAGTACTTC	TRBV20-1	TRBJ2-7	-	-
CASSPGTGGIHYGYTF	TGTGCCAGCTCACCCGGGACAGGGGGGATACACTATGGCTACACCTTC	TRBV18	TRBJ1-2	many	TRBD1
CASSLALGGYEQYF	TGTGCCAGCAGCTTAGCCCTGGGGGGCTACGAGCAGTACTTC	TRBV7-8	TRBJ2-7	-	-
CASSPTGPNQPQHF	TGTGCCAGCAGTCCCACAGGGCCCAATCAGCCCCAGCATTTT	TRBV2	TRBJ1-5	many	-
CSAWTGESHTGELFF	TGCAGTGCTTGGACAGGGGAAAGTCACACCGGGGAGCTGTTTTTT	TRBV20-1	TRBJ2-2	many	TRBD1
CACRTPLRSYGYTF	TGTGCCTGTCGGACCCCCTTACGGTCCTATGGCTACACCTTC	TRBV30	TRBJ1-2	many	-
CASIGTIPTQPQHF	TGTGCCAGCATAGGGACCATCCCCACTCAGCCCCAGCATTTT	TRBV28	TRBJ1-5	many	-
CASRTQGIGTEAFF	TGTGCCAGCAGAACACAGGGGATCGGCACTGAAGCTTTCTTT	TRBV2	TRBJ1-1	many	TRBD1
CASSSQGGTEAFF	TGTGCCAGCAGTTCACAGGGAGGCACTGAAGCTTTCTTT	TRBV6-1	TRBJ1-1	many	-
CAISSEPISSYGDSF	TGTGCCATCAGTTCGGAGCCCATTAGCTCTTATGGCGACAGCTTC	TRBV10-3	TRBJ1-2	-	-
CASRLDGIEAFF	TGCGCCAGCCGACTGGACGGGATTGAAGCTTTCTTT	TRBV5-1	TRBJ1-1	many	-
CASSLEGVGTEAFF	TGTGCCAGCAGCTTAGAGGGGGTGGGGACTGAAGCTTTCTTT	TRBV7-2	TRBJ1-1	-	-
CSGRGNTGELFF	TGCAGCGGACGGGGGAACACCGGGGAGCTGTTTTTT	TRBV29-1	TRBJ2-2	many	-
CASSLVLAAASTDTQYF	TGTGCCAGCAGCTTAGTACTAGCGGCCGCTAGCACAGATACGCAGTATTTT	TRBV7-2	TRBJ2-3	many	TRBD2
CSIGKSSYEQYF	TGCAGTATCGGGAAAAGCTCCTACGAGCAGTACTTC	TRBV20-1	TRBJ2-7	medium-sized	-
CASSEQAHTEAFF	TGTGCCAGCAGTGAACAGGCGCACACTGAAGCTTTCTTT	TRBV6-4	TRBJ1-1	many	-
CASSGLPMNTEAFF	TGTGCCAGTAGTGGTCTCCCTATGAACACTGAAGCTTTCTTT	TRBV19	TRBJ1-1	few	-
CTLGLLLRVNTEAFF	TGCACCCTCGGCCTCCTCTTGAGAGTGAACACTGAAGCTTTCTTT	TRBV20-1	TRBJ1-1	many	-
CASSEQGEGTDTQYF	TGTGCCAGCAGTGAGCAGGGTGAGGGCACAGATACGCAGTATTTT	TRBV6-4	TRBJ2-3	many	-
CASSPPSGSETQYF	TGTGCCAGCAGCCCCCCTAGCGGTTCAGAGACCCAGTACTTC	TRBV9	TRBJ2-5	many	TRBD2